One T cell receptor beta chain is described in this entry. Its target is not known. The source of the sample is a study of monozygotic twins with inflammatory bowel disease. Study-wide points: Variability in patient repertoires may have come partly from differing immunosuppressive treatments.

RNA in its total form was extracted from whole blood, and T cells were not sorted. cDNA was made in eight separate reactions per sample. TCRdb re-called the 5' RACE reads; every CDR3 protein appears as one record, without DNA. This repertoire includes about 350,000 distinct CDR3 sequences. The clonotype was recovered from a human donor with ulcerative colitis or Crohn's disease, or a healthy co-twin of an affected twin (not recorded which). Specimen: blood.

The CDR3 sequence: CASIRESGANVLTF. The V call is TRBV7-2, the J call TRBJ2-6; TCRdb returns TRBD1, unconfirmable since there is no DNA. Germline CDR1 reads SGHTA; CDR2 reads FQGNSA. The CDR3 contains 14 residues.